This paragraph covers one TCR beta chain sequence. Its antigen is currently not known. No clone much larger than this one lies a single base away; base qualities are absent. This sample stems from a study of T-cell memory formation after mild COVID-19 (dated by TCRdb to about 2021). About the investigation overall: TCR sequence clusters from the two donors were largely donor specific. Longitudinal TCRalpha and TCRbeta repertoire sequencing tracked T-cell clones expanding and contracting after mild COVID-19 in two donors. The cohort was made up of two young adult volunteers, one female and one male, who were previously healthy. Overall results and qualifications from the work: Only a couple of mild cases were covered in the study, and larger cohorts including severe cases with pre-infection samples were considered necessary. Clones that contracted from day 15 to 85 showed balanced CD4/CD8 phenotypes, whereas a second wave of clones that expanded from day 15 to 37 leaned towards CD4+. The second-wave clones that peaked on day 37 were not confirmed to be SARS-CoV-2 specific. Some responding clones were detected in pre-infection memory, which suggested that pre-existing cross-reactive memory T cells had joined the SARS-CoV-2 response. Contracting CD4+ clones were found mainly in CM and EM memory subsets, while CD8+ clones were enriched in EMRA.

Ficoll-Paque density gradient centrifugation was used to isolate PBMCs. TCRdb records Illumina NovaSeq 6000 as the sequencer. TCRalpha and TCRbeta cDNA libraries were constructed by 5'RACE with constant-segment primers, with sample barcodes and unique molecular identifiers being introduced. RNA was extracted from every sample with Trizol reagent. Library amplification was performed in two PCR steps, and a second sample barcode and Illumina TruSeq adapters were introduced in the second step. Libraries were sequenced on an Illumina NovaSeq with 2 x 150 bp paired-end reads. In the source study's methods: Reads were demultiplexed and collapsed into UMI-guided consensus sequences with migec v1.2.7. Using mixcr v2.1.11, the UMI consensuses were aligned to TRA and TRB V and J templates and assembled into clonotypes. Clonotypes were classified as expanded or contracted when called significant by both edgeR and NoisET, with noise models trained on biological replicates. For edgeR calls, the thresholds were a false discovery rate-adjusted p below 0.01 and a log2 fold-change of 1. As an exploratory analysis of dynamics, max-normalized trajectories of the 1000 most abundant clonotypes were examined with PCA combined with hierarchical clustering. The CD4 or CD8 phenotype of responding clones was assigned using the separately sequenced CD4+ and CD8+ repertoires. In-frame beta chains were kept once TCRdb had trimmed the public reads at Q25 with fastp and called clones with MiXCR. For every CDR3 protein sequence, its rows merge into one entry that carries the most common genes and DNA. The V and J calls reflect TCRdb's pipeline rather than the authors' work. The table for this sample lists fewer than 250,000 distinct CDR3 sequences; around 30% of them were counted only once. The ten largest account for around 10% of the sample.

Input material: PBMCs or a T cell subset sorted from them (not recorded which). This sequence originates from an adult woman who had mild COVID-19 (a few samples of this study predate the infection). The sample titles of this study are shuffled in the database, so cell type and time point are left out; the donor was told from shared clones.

The CDR3 amino acid sequence is: CASSFASGRTDTQYF. The nucleotide sequence is TGTGCCAGCAGTTTCGCTAGCGGGCGCACAGATACGCAGTATTTT. The rearrangement combines TRBV7-2 with TRBJ2-3; TRBD2 lines up with 8 middle nucleotides. From cysteine to phenylalanine, the CDR3 is 15 amino acids long. The sequence is cut down to CDR3 DNA, 45 bases in frame from base 1. According to the germline V gene, CDR1 reads SGHTA and CDR2 reads FQGNSA. Germline trimming: 6 bases from V, 1 base from J; junction bases outside gene matches: 6.